The present entry profiles one TCR beta chain with its context. This specimen comes from a study of glioma-infiltrating T cells after dendritic cell vaccination. Trimming removed 3 bases at V and 7 bases at J, with 16 bases between. Germline V CDR1 and CDR2: SGHDT, YYEEEE. The CDR3 consists of 14 residues. The protocol was immunoSEQ multiplex PCR, while the TCRdb copy is restricted to in-frame clones and leaves out a portion. The data show some 58,000 clones, approximately 87% seen once. As for time point: after dendritic cell vaccination, including at tumor progression/relapse. This chain joins TRBV5-6 and TRBJ1-2, with D possibly matching TRBD1 (5 bases). The sample consisted of blood, taken after dendritic cell vaccination. This receptor was taken from a human donor with glioblastoma. In DNA form, the CDR3 reads TGTGCCAGCAGCTGGACCGACAGTTTCTCTGGCTACACCTTC. This translates into CASSWTDSFSGYTF. The full variable domain, with the rest looked up from reference TRBV5-6 and TRBJ1-2, is DAGVTQSPTHLIKTRGQQVTLRCSPKSGHDTVSWYQQALGQGPQFIFQYYEEEERQRGNFPDRFSGHQFPNYSSELNVNALLLGDSALYLCASSWTDSFSGYTFGSGTRLTVV.